The rows below give T cell receptor beta chains drawn from one sample of a study of CD8+ T cells in alopecia areata. Libraries were prepared by immunoSEQ multiplex PCR; TCRdb keeps only in-frame clonotypes and omits some of them. The sample consists of about 100,000 clones, about 61% of them appearing once. The sample was CD8+ T cells sorted from blood, taken at approximately week 56, from a patient treated with tofacitinib. These receptors originate from a human donor with alopecia areata. Both conserved end residues are part of each CDR3. A D gene is named only where the DNA matches it firmly. Size values are once, few and many counts, or a class for expanded clones, and some rows have none.

j_call clone_size d_call v_call cdr3_aa cdr3_nt
TRBJ1-2 NA NA TRBV27 CASSLSPGNGYTF TGTGCCAGCAGTTTATCTCCAGGGAATGGCTACACCTTC
TRBJ1-2 few NA TRBV12-5 CASGETGSYTF TGTGCTAGTGGTGAAACGGGGAGCTACACCTTC
TRBJ1-1 few NA TRBV29-1 CSVGEWGWTEAFF TGCAGCGTTGGTGAATGGGGCTGGACTGAAGCTTTCTTT
TRBJ1-2 NA TRBD1 TRBV29-1 CSVWDRLNYGYTF TGCAGCGTTTGGGACAGACTTAACTATGGCTACACCTTC
TRBJ2-3 NA TRBD2 TRBV25-1 CASGAGGRTDTQYF TGTGCCAGCGGAGCGGGGGGACGCACAGATACGCAGTATTTT
TRBJ2-7 few TRBD1 TRBV30 CAWSDFGTGTLEQYF TGTGCCTGGAGTGATTTCGGGACAGGGACCCTCGAGCAGTACTTC
TRBJ1-5 NA NA TRBV6-5 CASSYSWTRSQPQHF TGTGCCAGCAGTTACTCGTGGACTCGAAGTCAGCCCCAGCATTTT
TRBJ2-5 NA NA TRBV19 CASSIRGPLKTQYF TGTGCCAGTAGTATCAGGGGTCCCCTAAAGACCCAGTACTTC
TRBJ2-7 NA NA TRBV4-1 CASSQVWAREQYF TGCGCCAGCAGCCAAGTCTGGGCGCGCGAGCAGTACTTC
TRBJ2-1 NA NA TRBV7-9 CASSFGGGDEQFF TGTGCCAGCAGCTTTGGCGGGGGCGATGAGCAGTTCTTC
TRBJ2-7 NA NA TRBV7-2 CASSLVGGKGYEQYF TGTGCCAGCAGCTTAGTGGGGGGAAAGGGCTACGAGCAGTACTTC
TRBJ2-1 few TRBD2 TRBV29-1 CSVEAPLTLAGEPYNEQFF TGCAGCGTTGAAGCCCCCTTGACGCTAGCGGGGGAACCCTACAATGAGCAGTTCTTC